The clone carrying this T cell receptor beta chain appeared once. The data were obtained in a study of control samples from healthy donors and cancer patients. Germline CDR1 SNHLY, CDR2 FYNNEI. This CDR3 has 13 amino acids. With 3 bases removed from V and 3 bases from J, the gap between germline ends came to 9 bases. Method: immunoSEQ multiplex PCR; TCRdb's copy keeps in-frame clones and lacks some. This table has some 190,000 clones, about nine tenths appearing once. This sequence joins TRBV2 and TRBJ2-7, with D possibly matching TRBD1 (5 bases). Input material: blood. The sequence came from a young man in good health. The CDR3 reads CASSDVRDYEQYF. The CDR3 coding sequence is TGTGCCAGCAGTGATGTCAGGGACTACGAGCAGTACTTC.